This paragraph covers one T cell receptor beta chain sequence. CDR1 MNHEY and CDR2 SMNVEV come from the germline V gene (reference sequence). V shed 2 bases and J shed 0 bases, with 4 bases lying between them. This CDR3 comprises 13 residues. This sample was taken from a study of neoadjuvant anti-PD-1 for oral cavity cancer. No culture or expansion preceded analysis of these blood cells. Sequencing was performed with immunoSEQ multiplex PCR; in TCRdb, only in-frame clones are kept and a portion is missing. The table lists roughly 18,000 clones, around three quarters of them singletons. The chain links TRBV27 to TRBJ1-2; no reliable D call. The sample in question was PBMCs, obtained before nivolumab (anti-PD-1) treatment. The TCR comes from a person between 40 and 85 years old with oral cavity squamous cell carcinoma. The CDR3 reads CASSLSPNYGYTF. Written as DNA, the CDR3 is TGTGCCAGCAGTTTAAGCCCTAACTATGGCTACACCTTC.